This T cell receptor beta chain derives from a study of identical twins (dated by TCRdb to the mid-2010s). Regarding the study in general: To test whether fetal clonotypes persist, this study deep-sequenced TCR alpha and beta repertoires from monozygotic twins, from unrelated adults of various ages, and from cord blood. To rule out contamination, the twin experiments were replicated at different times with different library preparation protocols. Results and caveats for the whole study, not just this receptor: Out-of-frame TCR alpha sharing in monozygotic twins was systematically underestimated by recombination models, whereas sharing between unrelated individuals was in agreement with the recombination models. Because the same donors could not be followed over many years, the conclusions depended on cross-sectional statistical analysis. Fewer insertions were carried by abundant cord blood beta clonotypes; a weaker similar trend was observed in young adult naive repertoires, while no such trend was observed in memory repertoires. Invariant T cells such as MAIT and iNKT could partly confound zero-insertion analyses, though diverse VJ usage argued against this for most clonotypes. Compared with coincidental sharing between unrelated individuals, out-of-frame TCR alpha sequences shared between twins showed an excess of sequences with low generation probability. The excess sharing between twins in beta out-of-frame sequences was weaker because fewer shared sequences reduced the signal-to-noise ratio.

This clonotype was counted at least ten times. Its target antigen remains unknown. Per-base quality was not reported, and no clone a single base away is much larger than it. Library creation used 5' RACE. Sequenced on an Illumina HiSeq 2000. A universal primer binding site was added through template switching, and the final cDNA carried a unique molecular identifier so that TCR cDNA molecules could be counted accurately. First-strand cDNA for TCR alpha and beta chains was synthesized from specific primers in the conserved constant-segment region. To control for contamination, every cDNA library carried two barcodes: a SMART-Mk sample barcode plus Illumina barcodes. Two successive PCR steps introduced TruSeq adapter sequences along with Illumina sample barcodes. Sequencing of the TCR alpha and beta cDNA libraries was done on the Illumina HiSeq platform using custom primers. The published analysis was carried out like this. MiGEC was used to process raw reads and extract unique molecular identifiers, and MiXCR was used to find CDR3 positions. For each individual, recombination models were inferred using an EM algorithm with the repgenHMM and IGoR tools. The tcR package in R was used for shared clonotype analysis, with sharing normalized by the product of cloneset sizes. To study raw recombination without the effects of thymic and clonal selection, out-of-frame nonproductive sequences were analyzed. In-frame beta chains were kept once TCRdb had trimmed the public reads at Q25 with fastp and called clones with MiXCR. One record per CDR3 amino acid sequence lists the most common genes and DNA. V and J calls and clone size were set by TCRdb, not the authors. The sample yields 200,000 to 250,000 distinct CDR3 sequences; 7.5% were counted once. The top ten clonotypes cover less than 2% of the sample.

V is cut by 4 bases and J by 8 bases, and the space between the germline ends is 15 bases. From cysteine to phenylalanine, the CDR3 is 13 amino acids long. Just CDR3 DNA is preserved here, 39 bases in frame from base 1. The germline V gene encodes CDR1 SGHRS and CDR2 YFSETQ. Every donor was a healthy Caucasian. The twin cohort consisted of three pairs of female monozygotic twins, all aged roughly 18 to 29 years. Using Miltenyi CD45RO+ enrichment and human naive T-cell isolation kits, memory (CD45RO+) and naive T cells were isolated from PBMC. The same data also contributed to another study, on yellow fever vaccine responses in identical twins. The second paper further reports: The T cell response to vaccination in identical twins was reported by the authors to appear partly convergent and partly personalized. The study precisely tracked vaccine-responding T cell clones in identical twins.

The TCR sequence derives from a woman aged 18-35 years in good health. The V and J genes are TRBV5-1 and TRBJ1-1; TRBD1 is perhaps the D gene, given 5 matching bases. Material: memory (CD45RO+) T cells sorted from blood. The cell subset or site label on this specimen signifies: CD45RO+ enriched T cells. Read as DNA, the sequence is TGCGCCAGCAGCAGCTTGGGGGACTGGGAAGCTTTCTTT. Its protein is CASSSLGDWEAFF.